The T cell receptor (beta chain) under discussion was sequenced for a study of Ad26.COV2.S vaccination and SARS-CoV-2 variants. Treatment meaning: 19 received Ad26.COV2.S at low or high dose, single or two shots; about 5 received placebo; per-sample allocation not given. Vaccine and placebo recipients were sampled on day 63 after the first injection. Sequenced by immunoSEQ multiplex PCR; TCRdb stores in-frame clones only, minus some. The repertoire consists of around 450,000 clones, with 75% to 90% occurring once and the leading ten covering roughly 2.5%. Trimming cost V 5 bases and J 2 bases, with 10 bases left between them. In germline, CDR1 is MNHEY, CDR2 SVGEGT. The CDR3 is 14 amino acids.

The sequences come from peripheral blood, collected in a trial of Ad26.COV2.S vaccine versus placebo. The V call is TRBV6-2 or TRBV6-3, the J call TRBJ1-5; D not certain. This TCR was recovered from a person aged 18-65 years who received the Ad26.COV2.S COVID-19 vaccine or a placebo. In nucleotides, the CDR3 is TGTGCCAGCAGTCACTTCGGGGGCAATCAGCCCCAGCATTTT. Its translation is CASSHFGGNQPQHF.